What follows are 18 T cell receptor beta chains derived from one specimen sequenced in a study of T cell repertoires in cytomegalovirus infection (dated by TCRdb to the late 2010s). For sequencing, an Illumina HiSeq 1500 was employed. TCRdb redid the processing of the public reads, applying fastp at Q25 and MiXCR, and retained in-frame beta chains. CDR3 protein duplicates are merged, each entry listing the most common genes and DNA. This sample has roughly 100,000 distinct CDR3 sequences in its table, and about 17% of those were observed once. About 7.3% of the sample is in the top ten clones. The sequenced sample was PBMCs. The receptors derive from a human donor in good health (CMV status not recorded). Some clones in this sample may be carry-over from other donors' samples.

Worth noting for this clonotype: The junction does not match germline at one end; this may be a read error. The chain is built from TRBV6-4 and TRBJ2-5; D is unresolved. Per germline, CDR1 MRHNA and CDR2 SNTAGT. The CDR3 is 13 amino acids. The chain's CDR3 is CAARTRNEETQNF. The CDR3 nucleotides are TGTGCCGCTCGGACCCGAAACGAAGAGACCCAGAACTTC.

This sequence joins TRBV18 and TRBJ1-6, with D maybe TRBD1 (5 bases). This CDR3 is built from 13 residues. Germline CDR1 reads KGHSH; CDR2 reads LQKENI. Trimming took off 3 bases at V and 15 bases at J, with 15 bases between the two ends. CDR3 in DNA: TGTGCCAGCTCACCGGGGCCCGGCGGGAACCTCCACTTT. This encodes CASSPGPGGNLHF.

The CDR3 DNA reads TGTGCCAGCAGTCCCCAAGGGGGGGCTAATGAAAAACTGTTTTTT. This gives the protein CASSPQGGANEKLFF. This chain joins TRBV28 and TRBJ1-4, with a possible D match to TRBD1 (6 bases). Trimming took off 5 bases at V and 3 bases at J, with 13 bases between the two ends. This CDR3 has 15 amino acids. The germline gives CDR1 MDHEN, CDR2 SYDVKM. Full variable domain (outside the CDR3, taken from reference TRBV28 and TRBJ1-4): DVKVTQSSRYLVKRTGEKVFLECVQDMDHENMFWYRQDPGLGLRLIYFSYDVKMKEKGDIPEGYSVSREKKERFSLILESASTNQTSMYLCASSPQGGANEKLFFGSGTQLSVL.

In its sample, this clonotype was seen many times. This chain links TRBV7-2 with TRBJ2-7; D uncertain. From germline, CDR1 is SGHTA and CDR2 FQGNSA. Trimming removed 6 bases from V and 6 bases from J, with 9 bases in between. CDR3 length: 11 amino acids. In nucleotides, the CDR3 is TGTGCCAGCAGGGCCGGAAGCGAGCAGTACTTC. Protein sequence: CASRAGSEQYF. The full variable domain, its missing parts supplied by reference TRBV7-2 and TRBJ2-7, is GAGVSQSPSNKVTEKGKDVELRCDPISGHTALYWYRQSLGQGLEFLIYFQGNSAPDKSGLPSDRFSAERTGGSVSTLTIQRTQQEDSAVYLCASRAGSEQYFGPGTRLTVT.

This clonotype was observed a handful of times. The chain uses TRBV2 and TRBJ1-2; 7 bases line up with TRBD1. The J segment lost 8 bases and the V segment lost 10 bases, leaving 10 bases of the junction unmatched. Germline-derived CDR1 and CDR2 are SNHLY and FYNNEI. The length of the CDR3 is 12 residues. The CDR3 bases are TGTGCCAAACAGGGGCGCCGGGTCGGCTACACCTTC. Residues: CAKQGRRVGYTF.

This clonotype was counted many times. This chain links TRBV7-9 with TRBJ1-1; weak D call: TRBD1 (6 bases). The germline V gene encodes CDR1 SEHNR and CDR2 FQNEAQ (reference sequence). The CDR3 is 13 amino acids. With 4 bases removed from V and 6 bases from J, the gap between germline ends came to 12 bases. Here the CDR3 reads CASSSRGEPEAFF. The CDR3 DNA reads as TGTGCCAGCAGCTCCAGGGGTGAACCTGAAGCTTTCTTT.

This clonotype was counted many times. In DNA, the CDR3 is TGTGCCAGCAGCTTAGCTAGGGCTGGGGCCAACGTCCTGACTTTC. Its translation: CASSLARAGANVLTF. J is TRBJ2-6 and V is TRBV7-9; D not certain. Trimming shortened V by 0 bases and J by 2 bases, and 5 bases separated the two germline ends. This CDR3 region has 15 residues. The V gene's germline CDR1 is SEHNR and CDR2 FQNEAQ (reference sequence).

This clonotype was detected many times. Written as DNA, the CDR3 is TGTGCCAGCAGCCAAGGCCTTCCGGGGGTGTCAGGTTTCGAGCAGTACTTC. It is translated as CASSQGLPGVSGFEQYF. This chain links TRBV3-1 with TRBJ2-7; TRBD2 is a possible D gene (6 bases). Between the trimmed V and J ends, which lost 1 base and 6 bases, there was a span of 22 bases. CDR1 and CDR2 from the germline V gene are LGHDT and YNNKEL (reference sequence). The CDR3 has 17 amino acids.

In its sample, this clonotype was seen a few times. The rearrangement joins TRBV12-3 or TRBV12-4 to TRBJ2-7; TRBD2 matches 9 bases. CDR3 length: 16 amino acids. V shed 5 bases, J shed 2 bases, and the junction held 10 bases outside the gene matches. CDR3 loop: CASSPLLAGPPYEQYF. The CDR3 DNA is TGTGCCAGCAGTCCCTTACTAGCGGGCCCCCCCTACGAGCAGTACTTC.

This clonotype has a count of ten or more. The chain combines TRBV7-2 with TRBJ1-3; D is possibly TRBD1 (5 bases). This CDR3 region has 13 residues. Between the trimmed V and J ends, which lost 3 bases and 4 bases, there was a span of 7 bases. The germline CDR1 and CDR2 sequences are SGHTA and FQGNSA. In nucleotides, the CDR3 is TGTGCCAGCAGCTTCTACAGGGGAAACACCATATATTTT. It specifies CASSFYRGNTIYF.

This clonotype has at least ten counts. The chain employs TRBV7-2 and TRBJ2-1, with a possible D match to TRBD2 (7 bases). The CDR3 contains 14 residues. Germline lookup yields CDR1 SGHTA and CDR2 FQGNSA. V was clipped by 5 bases and J by 9 bases, with 17 bases between them. CDR3 in DNA: TGTGCCAGCAGCGTCCCCTCGGGGGGCGCTGAGCAGTTCTTC. This gives the protein CASSVPSGGAEQFF.

The CDR3 reads CASGPTGTNYGYTF. CDR3 DNA: TGTGCCAGCGGACCTACCGGGACGAACTATGGCTACACCTTC. The J gene is TRBJ1-2, the V gene TRBV6-1, with D perhaps matching TRBD1 (5 bases). Germline CDR1 MNHNS, CDR2 SASEGT. V lost 8 bases and J 2 bases, leaving 15 bases between the germline ends. CDR3 length: 14 amino acids.

V gene TRBV7-2 combines with J gene TRBJ1-1; D call uncertain. Germline V lookup: CDR1 SGHTA, CDR2 FQGNSA. This CDR3 has 13 residues. The CDR3, as DNA: TGTGCAACCAGCGCGGCAGGCTTAGCTGAAGCTTTCTTT. Translating gives CATSAAGLAEAFF.

This clonotype was recorded at least ten times. This chain links TRBV7-9 with TRBJ1-1; tentative D call: TRBD1 (5 bases). The CDR3 is 13 amino acids. Trimming left V 6 bases short and J 2 bases short, with 10 bases between. The germline V gene has CDR1 SEHNR and CDR2 FQNEAQ (reference sequence). The CDR3, as DNA: TGTGCCAGCAGTTTCCAGGGTAACACTGAAGCTTTCTTT. It encodes CASSFQGNTEAFF.

V and J are TRBV3-1 and TRBJ2-5, with D uncertain. The V end was cut by 2 bases, the J end by 2 bases, with 6 bases between. There are 13 residues in the CDR3. Per germline, CDR1 LGHDT and CDR2 YNNKEL (reference sequence). DNA for the CDR3: TGTGCCAGCAGCCAATATCTTCAAGAGACCCAGTACTTC. The encoded protein is CASSQYLQETQYF.

Judged by abundance, this clonotype is medium-sized. The chain uses TRBV7-2 and TRBJ2-7; 15 bases are a match to TRBD2. V was pared by 5 bases and J by 1 base, with 6 bases of the junction left unmatched. The CDR3 length is 17 residues. Germline CDR1 SGHTA, CDR2 FQGNSA. For the CDR3, the DNA is TGTGCCAGCAGCCCACGGACTAGCGGGGGGGGTTCCTACGAGCAGTACTTC. It is translated as CASSPRTSGGGSYEQYF.

A note on this clonotype: A much more abundant neighbour one base away suggests this may be a read error. The V call is TRBV6-6, the J call TRBJ2-4; D call uncertain. CDR3 length: 11 amino acids. The germline CDR1 and CDR2 sequences are MNHNY and SVGAGI (reference sequence). CDR3 nucleotides: TGTGCCAGGAGTTACGGCCAGATTCAGTACTTC. This sequence encodes CARSYGQIQYF.

This clonotype was counted only a few times. The rearrangement joins TRBV12-3 or TRBV12-4 to TRBJ2-5; 10 positions match TRBD2. V lost 8 bases and J lost 1; bases outside the gene matches: 10. The CDR3 loop spans 16 amino acids. CDR3 protein: CASERGAGGLQETQYF. In DNA form, the CDR3 reads TGTGCCAGCGAGAGGGGAGCGGGAGGGCTCCAAGAGACCCAGTACTTC.